Below, one T cell receptor (beta chain) is given with its context. This record belongs to a study of blood T cell repertoires in COVID-19. The V gene end was trimmed by 4 bases and the J gene end by 4 bases; junction bases not matched to a gene: 6. Germline CDR1 and CDR2: SGHRS and YFSETQ. CDR3 length equals 15 residues. Sequencing used immunoSEQ multiplex PCR; TCRdb keeps in-frame clones, though not all of them. The data contain roughly 98,000 clones, roughly 82% of them singletons. This chain connects TRBV5-1 to TRBJ2-5; 11 bases line up with TRBD2. Material: peripheral blood. The sequence was collected from a man aged 65 to 79 with active or convalescent COVID-19. The CDR3 DNA follows: TGCGCCAGCAGCGAGATTACTAGCGGGGGAGAGACCCAGTACTTC. It specifies CASSEITSGGETQYF.